The clone carrying this T cell receptor (beta chain) has ten or more counts. TCRdb reanalysed the reads using MiXCR and keeps one entry per CDR3 protein. The data hold 230,000 or so distinct CDR3 sequences, with over 15% observed a single time. CDR3 length: 14 amino acids. Trimming took off 4 bases at V and 1 base at J, with 10 bases between the two ends. Germline CDR1 is MNHNS and CDR2 is SASEGT. This sample was taken from a study of T cell repertoires in cytomegalovirus infection. Overall study context: TCR beta signatures that were public indicated CMV infection and matching HLA type.

This clonotype was sampled from a human donor in good health (CMV status not recorded). Some clones in this sample may be carry-over from other donors' samples. The material sequenced was CD8+ T cells from PBMCs. V is TRBV6-1 and J is TRBJ1-2, with D possibly TRBD1 on 5 matching bases. The DNA for the CDR3 is TGTGCCAGCAGTGGGGACGTTTTTAACTATGGCTACACCTTC. Its translation: CASSGDVFNYGYTF.